This T cell receptor (beta chain) was sequenced in a study of spatial heterogeneity in lung cancer. As regards this clonotype: Its cognate antigen is unknown. As an off-target read in a library built for alpha chains, this beta chain has a frequency of little significance.

Time point of the sample: sample taken at primary tumor resection. The donors, 70 or so patients with untreated early-stage non-small cell lung cancer, provided the samples. Study-wide results and caveats: Tumor mutation counts were tracked by expanded intratumoral alpha and beta TCR counts.

Germline V gives CDR1 LGHNA, CDR2 YSLEER. The germline V and J ends were trimmed by 0 bases and 7 bases, with 10 bases remaining between them. The CDR3 covers 14 residues. TCRdb itself ran the 5' RACE reads through MiXCR, one entry per CDR3 protein. The data show 9,500 to 10,000 distinct CDR3 sequences, less than 65% seen once. The TCR comes from a female donor with early-stage non-small cell lung cancer. The chain recombines TRBV4-3 with TRBJ2-1; D remains unclear. This sample comprised lung tumor tissue, obtained at surgery. CDR3 in DNA: TGCGCCAGCAGCCAAGATAATCAAGGAAATGAGCAGTTCTTC. Residues: CASSQDNQGNEQFF.